This paragraph reports one T cell receptor (beta chain). The data were obtained in a study of beta chain features in type 1 diabetes. Study overall: Cell yields, gender and age were comparable in patients and healthy donors.

With 3 bases removed from V and 3 bases from J, the gap between germline ends came to 11 bases. CDR1 and CDR2 (germline): SQVTM, ANQGSEA. The CDR3 is 13 amino acids. The purity of all sorted populations exceeded 98%. Every bit of the isolated RNA underwent reverse transcription, so sequencing read expressed TCRB transcripts. About 3.6 million reads per sample on average were obtained from naive, central memory and regulatory T cell samples. Method: immunoSEQ multiplex PCR; TCRdb's copy keeps in-frame clones and lacks some. The table has about half a million clones, approximately 10% seen once. This rearrangement joins TRBV29-1 to TRBJ2-5, with a weak D call TRBD1 (6 bases). The clonotype was recovered from a woman aged 18-29 years in good health. The source material was naive CD4+ T cells from blood. CDR3 DNA sequence: TGCAGCGTTGATCCGGACAGCAAAGAGACCCAGTACTTC. This gives the protein CSVDPDSKETQYF.